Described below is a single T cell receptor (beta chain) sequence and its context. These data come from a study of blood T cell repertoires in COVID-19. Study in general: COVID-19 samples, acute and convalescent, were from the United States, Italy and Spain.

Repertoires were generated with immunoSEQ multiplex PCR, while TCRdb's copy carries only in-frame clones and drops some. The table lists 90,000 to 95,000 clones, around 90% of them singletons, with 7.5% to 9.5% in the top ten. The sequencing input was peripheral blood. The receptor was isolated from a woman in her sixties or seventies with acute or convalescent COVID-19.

The CDR3 region has the DNA TGTGCCAGCAGCCAGTTCCCTCCGACGACAGACTATGGCTACACCTTC. Translating it yields CASSQFPPTTDYGYTF. The V and J genes are TRBV14 and TRBJ1-2; possible D gene TRBD1, 5 bases. The CDR3 totals 16 residues. Between the trimmed V and J ends, which lost 3 bases and 3 bases, there was a span of 17 bases. The germline V gene encodes CDR1 SGHDN and CDR2 FVKESK.